The 15 T cell receptor beta chains below all came from one sample that was sequenced in a study of cytomegalovirus exposure and HLA in healthy donors. Primers: 60 Vbeta forward and 13 Jbeta reverse. The data were produced by immunoSEQ multiplex PCR, yet TCRdb's version contains in-frame clones alone and is incomplete. The sample includes over 55,000 clones, around 80% seen only once; the top ten take 3.5% to 5%. Source material: PBMCs. Receptor source: a woman younger than 45 in good health and CMV-seronegative.

The gene calls are TRBV28 and TRBJ1-1; 11 positions agree with TRBD1. V shed 3 bases, J shed 9 bases, and the junction held 3 bases outside the gene matches. CDR3 length: 13 residues. CDR1 and CDR2 (germline): MDHEN, SYDVKM. CDR3 bases: TGTGCCAGCAGTTTTCGGGACAGGGGGAAAGCTTTCTTT. Protein: CASSFRDRGKAFF.

The J gene is TRBJ1-1, the V gene TRBV9; TRBD1 aligns across 7 bases. Germline V gene data show CDR1 as SGDLS and CDR2 as YYNGEE. This CDR3 contains 12 residues. V trimming: 4 bases; J trimming: 10 bases; junction bases outside the gene matches: 7. The CDR3 is CASSSQTGPAFF. The CDR3 DNA follows: TGTGCCAGCAGCTCCCAGACAGGGCCAGCTTTCTTT.

This clone showed up just once. The V gene is TRBV4-1, the J gene TRBJ1-1, with D possibly TRBD1 on 5 matching bases. Per germline, CDR1 MGHRA and CDR2 YSYEKL. Deletions cut 3 bases from V and 6 bases from J, with 8 bases between. CDR3 length: 12 residues. The CDR3 nucleotides read TGCGCCAGCAGCCAGGGGACTGCTGAAGCTTTCTTT. Translating it yields CASSQGTAEAFF.

The gene calls are TRBV13 and TRBJ1-2, with a weak D call TRBD1 (5 bases). Looked up from germline, CDR1 is PRHDT and CDR2 is FYEKMQ (reference sequence). With 8 bases removed from V and 4 bases from J, the gap between germline ends came to 20 bases. The CDR3 consists of 15 residues. CDR3 bases: TGTGCCAGCCTGCGGGCCGGGGGATTAATCTATGGCTACACCTTC. This codes for CASLRAGGLIYGYTF.

This clone was seen more than once but under ten times. This rearrangement joins TRBV4-1 to TRBJ1-4; D is perhaps TRBD1 (6 bases). CDR3 length equals 16 residues. Trimming took off 0 bases at V and 7 bases at J, with 15 bases between the two ends. Germline lookup yields CDR1 MGHRA and CDR2 YSYEKL. The CDR3 loop is CASSQDGGRGTEKLFF. The CDR3 coding sequence is TGCGCCAGCAGCCAAGACGGCGGTAGGGGGACTGAAAAACTGTTTTTT.

CDR3 DNA sequence: TGTGCCAGCAGTCCAGGGACAAACCCTTATCAGCCCCAGCATTTT. Protein: CASSPGTNPYQPQHF. This sequence joins TRBV2 and TRBJ1-5; D is perhaps TRBD1 (6 bases). CDR1 and CDR2 from the germline V gene are SNHLY and FYNNEI. V was pared by 5 bases and J by 5 bases, with 16 bases between. This CDR3 spans 15 amino acids.

This chain uses TRBV4-2 with TRBJ2-1; TRBD2 might be the D (6 bases). The V end was cut by 0 bases, the J end by 0 bases, with 12 bases between. Germline values: CDR1 LGHNA, CDR2 YNFKEQ. This CDR3 contains 17 residues. The CDR3 DNA reads as TGTGCCAGCAGCCAAGATTGGGCGGGGAGCTCCTACAATGAGCAGTTCTTC. The encoded protein is CASSQDWAGSSYNEQFF.

The chain uses TRBV7-2 and TRBJ2-7, with 7 nucleotides matching TRBD2. This CDR3 has 13 residues. J was trimmed by 3 bases and V by 6 bases; bases with no gene match: 5. Germline V gene sequence: CDR1 SGHTA, CDR2 FQGNSA. The CDR3 loop reads CASSPTSVYEQYF. For the CDR3, the DNA is TGTGCCAGCAGTCCCACTAGCGTCTACGAGCAGTACTTC. The full variable domain, with the rest looked up from reference TRBV7-2 and TRBJ2-7, is GAGVSQSPSNKVTEKGKDVELRCDPISGHTALYWYRQSLGQGLEFLIYFQGNSAPDKSGLPSDRFSAERTGGSVSTLTIQRTQQEDSAVYLCASSPTSVYEQYFGPGTRLTVT.

The V call is TRBV30, the J call TRBJ1-1; a possible D gene is TRBD1 (6 bases). Germline CDR1 is GTSNPN and CDR2 is SVGIG (reference sequence). This CDR3 comprises 11 residues. Trimming left V 4 bases short and J 3 bases short, with 6 bases between. CDR3 bases: TGTGCCTGGAACAGGGACACTGAAGCTTTCTTT. Translating it yields CAWNRDTEAFF.

This sequence joins TRBV11-2 and TRBJ1-2, with 8 bases aligning to TRBD1. CDR1 SGHAT and CDR2 FQNNGV come from the germline V gene. The CDR3 loop spans 14 amino acids. The V gene end was trimmed by 7 bases and the J gene end by 3 bases; junction bases not matched to a gene: 7. The CDR3 region has the DNA TGTGCCAGCACCGAACAGGGGGGATACTATGGCTACACCTTC. It codes for CASTEQGGYYGYTF. Variable domain in full (rest from reference TRBV11-2 and TRBJ1-2): EAGVAQSPRYKIIEKRQSVAFWCNPISGHATLYWYQQILGQGPKLLIQFQNNGVVDDSQLPKDRFSAERLKGVDSTLKIQPAKLEDSAVYLCASTEQGGYYGYTFGSGTRLTVV.

The genes are TRBV28 and TRBJ1-2; the D gene is possibly TRBD1 (5 bases). The CDR3 length is 15 residues. Trimming cost V 6 bases and J 8 bases, with 22 bases left between them. CDR1 is MDHEN, CDR2 SYDVKM, per germline. The CDR3 coding sequence is TGTGCCAGCAGGGGCGGCCGGGGGACTAAAAGGGGCTACACCTTC. This sequence encodes CASRGGRGTKRGYTF.

The CDR3 DNA is TGTGCCAGCAGCCCCCGACAGGTGGGGGACGGGGAGCTGTTTTTT. Encoded protein: CASSPRQVGDGELFF. The gene calls are TRBV2 and TRBJ2-2, with D possibly TRBD1 on 6 matching bases. The CDR3 contains 15 residues. The V gene lost 6 bases and the J gene lost 7 bases, with 18 bases spanning the gap. Looked up from germline, CDR1 is SNHLY and CDR2 is FYNNEI.

By frequency in the sample, this clone is medium-sized. V gene TRBV11-2 combines with J gene TRBJ2-1; TRBD2 might be the D (5 bases). The CDR3 contains 15 residues. Trimming took off 9 bases at V and 2 bases at J, with 17 bases between the two ends. Germline V gene data show CDR1 as SGHAT and CDR2 as FQNNGV. CDR3 bases: TGTGCCAGTCTGGACTCAACTTTTGCCTACAATGAGCAGTTCTTC. Its protein product is CASLDSTFAYNEQFF.

This sequence joins TRBV30 and TRBJ1-5; the D gene is possibly TRBD1 (6 bases). The germline V and J ends were trimmed by 1 base and 3 bases, with 13 bases remaining between them. The CDR3 runs to 15 residues. CDR1 is GTSNPN and CDR2 is SVGIG in the germline V gene (reference sequence). The CDR3 DNA is TGTGCCTGGAGTGGGGCCCCAGGGGCCAATCAGCCCCAGCATTTT. Its translation: CAWSGAPGANQPQHF.

The J gene is TRBJ2-3, the V gene TRBV6-6; 7 bases are a match to TRBD1. With V trimmed by 6 bases and J by 0 bases, 6 bases remained unmatched. The CDR3 is made up of 15 amino acids. Germline-derived CDR1 and CDR2 are MNHNY and SVGAGI (reference sequence). Here the CDR3 reads CASRGPGQSTDTQYF. The CDR3 DNA sequence: TGTGCCAGCAGAGGACCGGGACAGAGCACAGATACGCAGTATTTT.